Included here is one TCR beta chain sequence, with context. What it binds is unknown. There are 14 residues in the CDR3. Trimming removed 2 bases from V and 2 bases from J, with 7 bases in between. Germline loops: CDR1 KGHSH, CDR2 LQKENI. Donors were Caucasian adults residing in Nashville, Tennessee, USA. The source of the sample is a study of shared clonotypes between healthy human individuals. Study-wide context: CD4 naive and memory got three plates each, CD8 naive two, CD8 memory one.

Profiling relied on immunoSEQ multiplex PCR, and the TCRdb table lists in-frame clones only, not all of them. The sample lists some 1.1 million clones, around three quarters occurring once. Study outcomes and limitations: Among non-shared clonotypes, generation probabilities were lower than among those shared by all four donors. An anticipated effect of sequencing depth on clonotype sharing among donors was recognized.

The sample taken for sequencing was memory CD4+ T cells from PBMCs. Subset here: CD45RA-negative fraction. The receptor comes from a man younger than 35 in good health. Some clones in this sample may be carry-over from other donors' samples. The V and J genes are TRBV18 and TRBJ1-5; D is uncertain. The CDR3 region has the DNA TGTGCCAGCTCACCAGGGTCGGGCAATCAGCCCCAGCATTTT. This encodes CASSPGSGNQPQHF.